Listed below are T cell receptor beta chains from one sample, sequenced in a study of T cell responses to AZD1222 COVID-19 vaccine. Method: immunoSEQ multiplex PCR; TCRdb's copy keeps in-frame clones and lacks some. In all, the sample yields 150,000 or so clones. Source material: peripheral blood. The receptors come from an adult in good health. CDR3s include the opening cysteine and the closing phenylalanine or tryptophan. The D gene is left open where the match is weak.

d_call j_call v_call cdr3_aa cdr3_nt
TRBD1 TRBJ1-4 TRBV5-6 CASSFRAGQGILREKLFF TGTGCCAGCAGCTTCCGGGCGGGACAGGGGATTTTACGGGAAAAACTGTTTTTT
TRBD2 TRBJ2-1 TRBV6-1 CASSARLAENYNEQFF TGTGCCAGCAGTGCGCGACTAGCGGAGAATTACAATGAGCAGTTCTTC
- TRBJ1-2 TRBV5-8 CASSFPASRGYGYTF TGTGCCAGCAGCTTTCCCGCATCCCGGGGCTATGGCTACACCTTC
- TRBJ1-3 TRBV21-1 CATSGTSEDTIYF TGTGCCACCTCGGGGACGTCTGAGGACACCATATATTTT
- TRBJ1-3 TRBV10-3 CAISEGLSGNTIYF TGTGCCATCAGTGAGGGGCTCTCTGGAAACACCATATATTTT
- TRBJ1-1 TRBV5-1 CASSLEGSLNTEAFF TGCGCGTCAAGCTTGGAAGGGAGTTTGAACACTGAAGCTTTCTTT
TRBD1 TRBJ1-2 TRBV3-1/TRBV3-2 CASSSGSTGTSYSGYTF TGTGCCAGCAGCTCAGGTTCGACAGGGACTTCATACTCTGGCTACACCTTC
- TRBJ1-4 TRBV6-5 CASSYMANEKLFF TGTGCCAGCAGTTATATGGCCAATGAAAAACTGTTTTTT
- TRBJ1-2 TRBV10-3 CAISDQGSLRYGYTF TGTGCCATCAGTGATCAGGGAAGTCTTCGGTATGGCTACACCTTC
- TRBJ1-1 TRBV27 CASSLSQGRSTEAFF TGTGCCAGCAGTTTATCCCAGGGGAGGTCCACTGAAGCTTTCTTT
- TRBJ1-1 TRBV4-2 CASSHPAGGGGTEAFF TGTGCCAGCAGCCACCCTGCGGGGGGCGGTGGAACTGAAGCTTTCTTT
- TRBJ2-1 TRBV11-2 CASSLDWPEQFF TGTGCCAGCAGCTTAGACTGGCCAGAGCAGTTCTTC
- TRBJ2-5 TRBV6-6 CASSYSAGRRGGTQYF TGTGCCAGCAGTTACTCGGCGGGGCGGCGAGGCGGGACCCAGTACTTC
- TRBJ1-2 TRBV12-3/TRBV12-4 CASTLAGNYGYTF TGTGCCAGCACATTAGCCGGGAACTATGGCTACACCTTC
TRBD1 TRBJ1-1 TRBV5-1 CASSFQGDTEAFF TGCGCCAGCAGCTTTCAGGGGGACACTGAAGCTTTCTTT
TRBD2 TRBJ2-7 TRBV12-3/TRBV12-4 CASKIAGRYEQYF TGTGCCAGCAAGATAGCGGGGCGGTACGAGCAGTACTTC
- TRBJ1-6 TRBV5-5 CASSSRTALLTPLHF TGTGCCAGCAGCTCCAGGACAGCCCTTTTAACACCCCTCCACTTT
- TRBJ2-5 TRBV5-6 CASSLRWGQQETQYF TGTGCCAGCAGCTTGAGGTGGGGTCAGCAAGAGACCCAGTACTTC
- TRBJ1-3 TRBV7-8 CASSYQETLGNTIYF TGTGCCAGCAGCTACCAGGAGACTCTTGGAAACACCATATATTTT
- TRBJ2-2 TRBV18 CASSPDRGRAAGELFF TGTGCCAGCTCACCAGACCGGGGCCGCGCGGCCGGGGAGCTGTTTTTT
- TRBJ1-1 TRBV10-3 CAISELAETLPWF TGTGCCATCAGTGAGTTAGCGGAGACACTGCCTTGGTTT
TRBD2 TRBJ2-4 TRBV28 CASSSPGLAGGPAKNIQYF TGTGCCAGCAGTTCACCGGGACTAGCGGGGGGGCCGGCCAAAAACATTCAGTACTTC
TRBD1 TRBJ2-7 TRBV9 CASSVGQGKPYEQYF TGTGCCAGCAGCGTGGGACAGGGGAAGCCCTACGAGCAGTACTTC
TRBD1 TRBJ1-2 TRBV5-1 CASSLGAGGAYGYTF TGCGCCAGCAGCTTGGGAGCAGGGGGCGCTTATGGCTACACCTTC
- TRBJ2-5 TRBV5-1 CASSLVVDETQYF TGCGCCAGCAGCTTGGTAGTTGACGAGACCCAGTACTTC
- TRBJ1-2 TRBV5-1 CASSLGPSYGYTF TGCGCCAGCAGCTTGGGGCCCAGCTATGGCTACACCTTC
TRBD2 TRBJ2-7 TRBV4-2 CASSQDEGASGGAEQYF TGTGCCAGCAGCCAAGATGAAGGGGCTAGCGGGGGGGCCGAGCAGTACTTC
- TRBJ2-6 TRBV7-2 CASSFKGPSGANVLTF TGTGCCAGCAGCTTTAAGGGGCCCTCTGGGGCCAACGTCCTGACTTTC
- TRBJ2-3 TRBV9 CASSVEGGPTDTQYF TGTGCCAGCAGCGTAGAGGGGGGACCCACAGATACGCAGTATTTT
TRBD1 TRBJ2-5 TRBV2 CASSEHRGQETQYF TGTGCCAGCAGTGAACACAGGGGGCAAGAGACCCAGTACTTC
TRBD1 TRBJ1-4 TRBV4-2 CASSPTGTSHTNEKLFF TGTGCCAGCAGCCCGACAGGGACCTCGCATACTAATGAAAAACTGTTTTTT
- TRBJ1-5 TRBV10-3 CAIRDRTDQPQHF TGTGCCATCCGGGACCGGACTGATCAGCCCCAGCATTTT
- TRBJ1-1 TRBV7-9 CASSRPGEGTEAFF TGTGCCAGCAGCCGCCCGGGGGAGGGTACTGAAGCTTTCTTT
- TRBJ2-4 TRBV10-3 CAISESVPGMVAKNIQYF TGTGCCATCAGTGAGTCAGTACCAGGGATGGTAGCCAAAAACATTCAGTACTTC
- TRBJ1-1 TRBV5-6 CASSLDEGDNTEAFF TGTGCCAGCAGCTTGGACGAGGGAGATAACACTGAAGCTTTCTTT
TRBD1 TRBJ1-1 TRBV10-3 CAISGTGRNTEAFF TGTGCCATCAGCGGGACAGGGCGGAACACTGAAGCTTTCTTT
- TRBJ1-2 TRBV18 CASSPTSLPANYGYTF TGTGCCAGCTCACCTACCTCTCTCCCGGCTAACTATGGCTACACCTTC
TRBD1 TRBJ1-1 TRBV6-5 CASRTIQGATEAFF TGTGCCAGCAGGACCATACAGGGGGCAACTGAAGCTTTCTTT
- TRBJ1-4 TRBV4-3 CASSQDIRRGTNEKLFF TGCGCCAGCAGCCAAGATATCAGGAGAGGGACTAATGAAAAACTGTTTTTT
TRBD1 TRBJ1-2 TRBV4-1 CASSPSGGGGGGYTF TGCGCCAGCAGCCCATCAGGGGGCGGTGGAGGTGGCTACACCTTC
- TRBJ2-1 TRBV7-2 CASGDNEQFF TGTGCCAGCGGCGACAATGAGCAGTTCTTC
- TRBJ1-4 TRBV5-4 CASSLGSTNEKLFF TGTGCCAGCAGCTTGGGATCAACTAATGAAAAACTGTTTTTT
- TRBJ1-2 TRBV30 CAWSVGGFGYTF TGTGCCTGGAGTGTAGGTGGGTTTGGCTACACCTTC
- TRBJ1-6 TRBV5-1 CASSTRDTNSPLHF TGCGCCAGCAGCACCCGGGACACAAATTCACCCCTCCACTTT
- TRBJ1-5 TRBV19 CASNEGRSNQPQHF TGTGCCAGTAATGAAGGACGGAGCAATCAGCCCCAGCATTTT